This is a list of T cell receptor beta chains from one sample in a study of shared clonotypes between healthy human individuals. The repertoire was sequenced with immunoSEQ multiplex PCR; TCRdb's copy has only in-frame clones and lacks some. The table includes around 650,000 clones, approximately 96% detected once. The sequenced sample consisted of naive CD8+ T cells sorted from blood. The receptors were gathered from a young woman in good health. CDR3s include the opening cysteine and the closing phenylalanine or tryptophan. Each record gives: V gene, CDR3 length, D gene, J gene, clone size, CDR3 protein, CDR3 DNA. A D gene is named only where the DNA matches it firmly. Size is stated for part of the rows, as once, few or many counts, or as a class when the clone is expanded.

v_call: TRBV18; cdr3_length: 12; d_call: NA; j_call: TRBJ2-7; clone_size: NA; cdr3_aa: CASSPNSYEQYF; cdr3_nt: TGTGCCAGCTCACCTAATTCCTACGAGCAGTACTTC
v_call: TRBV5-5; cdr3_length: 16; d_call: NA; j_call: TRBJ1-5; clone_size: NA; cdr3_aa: CASSFEGPYSNQPQHF; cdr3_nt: TGTGCCAGCAGCTTTGAGGGTCCTTATAGCAATCAGCCCCAGCATTTT
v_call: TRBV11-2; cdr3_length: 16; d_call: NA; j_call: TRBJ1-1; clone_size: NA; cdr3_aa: CASSDTLDSQNTEAFF; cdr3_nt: TGTGCCAGCAGCGACACCCTGGACAGCCAGAACACTGAAGCTTTCTTT
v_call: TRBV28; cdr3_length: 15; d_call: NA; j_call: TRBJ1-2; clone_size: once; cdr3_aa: CASRLDQGSADGYTF; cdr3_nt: TGTGCCAGCAGGTTGGACCAGGGCTCAGCCGATGGCTACACCTTC
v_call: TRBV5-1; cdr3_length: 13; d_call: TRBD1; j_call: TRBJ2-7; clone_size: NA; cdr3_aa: CASRDRVGDEQYF; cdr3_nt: TGCGCCAGCAGAGACAGGGTAGGCGACGAGCAGTACTTC
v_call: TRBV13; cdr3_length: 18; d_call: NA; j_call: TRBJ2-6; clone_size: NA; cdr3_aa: CASSLGLDSLSGANVLTF; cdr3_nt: TGTGCCAGCAGCTTAGGTTTGGATTCTCTCTCTGGGGCCAACGTCCTGACTTTC
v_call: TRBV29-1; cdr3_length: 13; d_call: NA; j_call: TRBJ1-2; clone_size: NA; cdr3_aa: CSVIKTGIYGYTF; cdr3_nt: TGCAGCGTTATAAAGACAGGAATATATGGCTACACCTTC
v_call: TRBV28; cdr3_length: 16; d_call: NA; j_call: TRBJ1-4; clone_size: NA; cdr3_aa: CASSLTPEDSSEKLFF; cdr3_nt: TGTGCCAGCAGCTTGACCCCCGAGGACAGTAGTGAAAAACTGTTTTTT
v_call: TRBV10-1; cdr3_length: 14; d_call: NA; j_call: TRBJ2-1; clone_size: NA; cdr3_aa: CASSESTYYNEQFF; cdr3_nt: TGCGCCAGCAGTGAGTCGACCTACTACAATGAGCAGTTCTTC
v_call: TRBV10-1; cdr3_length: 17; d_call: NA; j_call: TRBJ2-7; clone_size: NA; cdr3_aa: CASSESTLGDRPYEQYF; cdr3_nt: TGCGCCAGCAGTGAGTCGACTCTGGGAGATCGTCCCTACGAGCAGTACTTC
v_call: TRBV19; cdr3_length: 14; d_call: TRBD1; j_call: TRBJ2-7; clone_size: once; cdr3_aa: CASSTTGVADEQYF; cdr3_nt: TGTGCCAGTAGTACGACAGGGGTGGCAGACGAGCAGTACTTC
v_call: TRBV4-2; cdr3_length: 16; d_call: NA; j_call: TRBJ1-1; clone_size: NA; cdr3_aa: CASSQDLPLGDTEAFF; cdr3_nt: TGTGCCAGCAGCCAAGATTTGCCTCTGGGGGACACTGAAGCTTTCTTT
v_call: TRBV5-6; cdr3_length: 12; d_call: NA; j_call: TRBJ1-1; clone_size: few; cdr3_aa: CASGWGLTEAFF; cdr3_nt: TGTGCCAGCGGCTGGGGGCTCACTGAAGCTTTCTTT
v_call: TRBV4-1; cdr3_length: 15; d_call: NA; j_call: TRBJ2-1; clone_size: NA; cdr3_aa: CASSQGEMGYNEQFF; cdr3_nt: TGCGCCAGCAGCCAGGGGGAGATGGGATACAATGAGCAGTTCTTC
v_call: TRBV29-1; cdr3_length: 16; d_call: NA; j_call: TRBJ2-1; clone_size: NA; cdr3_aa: CSVEGASTNVHNEQFF; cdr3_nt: TGCAGCGTTGAAGGGGCGAGCACCAACGTTCACAATGAGCAGTTCTTC
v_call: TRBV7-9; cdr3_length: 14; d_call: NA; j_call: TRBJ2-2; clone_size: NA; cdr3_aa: CASSRSDWAGELFF; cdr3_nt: TGTGCCAGCAGCCGGTCGGACTGGGCCGGGGAGCTGTTTTTT
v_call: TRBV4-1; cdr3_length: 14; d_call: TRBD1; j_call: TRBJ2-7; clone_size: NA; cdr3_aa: CASSRPDRAYEQYF; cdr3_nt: TGCGCCAGCAGCCGGCCGGACAGGGCCTACGAGCAGTACTTC
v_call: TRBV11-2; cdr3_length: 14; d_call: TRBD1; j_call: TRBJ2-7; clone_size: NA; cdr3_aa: CASSPTGATYEQYF; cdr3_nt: TGTGCCAGCAGCCCGACAGGGGCAACCTACGAGCAGTACTTC
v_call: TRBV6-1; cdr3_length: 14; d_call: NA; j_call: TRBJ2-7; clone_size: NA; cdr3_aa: CASSEDHPGDEQYF; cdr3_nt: TGTGCCAGCAGTGAAGACCATCCGGGGGACGAGCAGTACTTC
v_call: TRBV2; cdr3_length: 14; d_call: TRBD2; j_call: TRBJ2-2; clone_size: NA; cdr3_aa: CASSSGTNTGELFF; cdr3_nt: TGTGCCAGCAGTAGCGGGACGAACACCGGGGAGCTGTTTTTT
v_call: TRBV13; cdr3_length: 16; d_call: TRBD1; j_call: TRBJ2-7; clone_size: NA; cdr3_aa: CASSPGQGAVSYEQYF; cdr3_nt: TGTGCCAGCAGCCCGGGACAGGGGGCGGTGTCCTACGAGCAGTACTTC
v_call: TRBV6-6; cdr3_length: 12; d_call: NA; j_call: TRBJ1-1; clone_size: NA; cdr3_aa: CASGRGGTEAFF; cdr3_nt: TGTGCCAGCGGGCGCGGGGGCACTGAAGCTTTCTTT
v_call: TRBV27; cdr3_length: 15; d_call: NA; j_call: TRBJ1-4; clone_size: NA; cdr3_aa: CASSLSNNGHEKLFF; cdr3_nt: TGTGCCAGCAGTTTATCGAATAACGGTCATGAAAAACTGTTTTTT
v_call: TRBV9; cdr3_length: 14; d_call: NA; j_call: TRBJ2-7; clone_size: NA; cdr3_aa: CASSANPDRNEQYF; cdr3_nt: TGTGCCAGCAGCGCTAATCCTGACCGTAACGAGCAGTACTTC
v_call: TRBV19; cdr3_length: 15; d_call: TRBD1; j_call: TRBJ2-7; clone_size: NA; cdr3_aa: CASSIETGVSYEQYF; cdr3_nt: TGTGCCAGTAGTATCGAGACAGGGGTCTCCTACGAGCAGTACTTC
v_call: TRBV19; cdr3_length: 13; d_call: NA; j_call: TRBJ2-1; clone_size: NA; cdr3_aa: CASSTDSYNEQFF; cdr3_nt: TGTGCCAGTAGTACCGACTCCTACAATGAGCAGTTCTTC
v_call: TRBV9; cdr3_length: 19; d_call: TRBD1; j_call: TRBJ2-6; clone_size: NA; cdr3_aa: CASSEGTGGEDSGANVLTF; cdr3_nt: TGTGCCAGCAGCGAGGGGACAGGGGGCGAGGACTCTGGGGCCAACGTCCTGACTTTC
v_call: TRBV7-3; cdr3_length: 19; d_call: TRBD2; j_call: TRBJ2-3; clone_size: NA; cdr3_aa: CASSLTRTSGRLRPDTQYF; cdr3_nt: TGTGCCAGCAGCTTAACGAGGACTAGCGGGAGGCTGAGGCCAGATACGCAGTATTTT
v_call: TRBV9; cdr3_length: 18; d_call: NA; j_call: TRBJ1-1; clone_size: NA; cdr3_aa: CASSAGTGFHSENTEAFF; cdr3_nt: TGTGCCAGCAGCGCAGGAACCGGGTTCCACTCAGAGAACACTGAAGCTTTCTTT
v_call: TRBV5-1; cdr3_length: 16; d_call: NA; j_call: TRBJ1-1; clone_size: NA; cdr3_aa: CASSFATGQLNTEAFF; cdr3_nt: TGCGCCAGCAGCTTTGCAACAGGACAGTTGAACACTGAAGCTTTCTTT
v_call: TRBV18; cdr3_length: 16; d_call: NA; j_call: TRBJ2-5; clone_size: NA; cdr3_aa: CASSPGAQGIEETQYF; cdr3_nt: TGTGCCAGCTCACCAGGCGCACAGGGAATCGAAGAGACCCAGTACTTC
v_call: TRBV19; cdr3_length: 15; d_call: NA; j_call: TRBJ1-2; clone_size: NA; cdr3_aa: CASSNGQHYNYGYTF; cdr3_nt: TGTGCCAGTAGTAACGGACAGCATTATAACTATGGCTACACCTTC
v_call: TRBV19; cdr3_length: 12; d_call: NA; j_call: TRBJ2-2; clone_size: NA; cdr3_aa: CASSVHTGELFF; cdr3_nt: TGTGCCAGTAGTGTTCACACCGGGGAGCTGTTTTTT
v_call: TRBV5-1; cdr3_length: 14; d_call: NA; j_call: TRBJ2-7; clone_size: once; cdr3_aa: CASSLSRNSYEQYF; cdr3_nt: TGCGCCAGCAGCTTGTCGCGGAACTCCTACGAGCAGTACTTC
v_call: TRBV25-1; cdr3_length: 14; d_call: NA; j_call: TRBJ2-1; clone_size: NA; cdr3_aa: CASSEFGRADEQFF; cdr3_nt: TGTGCCAGCAGTGAATTCGGCCGGGCCGATGAGCAGTTCTTC
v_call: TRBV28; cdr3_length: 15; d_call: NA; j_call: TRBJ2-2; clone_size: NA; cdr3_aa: CASSFLPGVSGELFF; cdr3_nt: TGTGCCAGCAGTTTCCTCCCGGGAGTCTCCGGGGAGCTGTTTTTT
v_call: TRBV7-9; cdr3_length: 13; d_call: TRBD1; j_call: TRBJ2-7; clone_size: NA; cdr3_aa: CASRQGTGYEQYF; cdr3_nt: TGTGCCAGCCGACAGGGGACAGGCTACGAGCAGTACTTC
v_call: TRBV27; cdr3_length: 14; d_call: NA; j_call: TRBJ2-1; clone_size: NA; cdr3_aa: CASSPLERYNEQFF; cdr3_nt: TGTGCCAGCAGTCCTCTTGAGAGATACAATGAGCAGTTCTTC
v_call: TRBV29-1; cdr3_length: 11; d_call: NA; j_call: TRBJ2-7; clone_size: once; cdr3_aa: CSVEDGGEQYF; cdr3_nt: TGCAGCGTTGAGGATGGGGGCGAGCAGTACTTC
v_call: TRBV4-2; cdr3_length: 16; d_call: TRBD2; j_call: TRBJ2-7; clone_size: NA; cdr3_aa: CASSQGEGTSAYEQYF; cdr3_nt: TGTGCCAGCAGCCAAGGAGAAGGGACTAGCGCTTACGAGCAGTACTTC
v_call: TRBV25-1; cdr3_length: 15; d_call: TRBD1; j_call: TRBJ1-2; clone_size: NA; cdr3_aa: CASSGWDRGFFGYTF; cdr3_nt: TGTGCCAGCAGTGGCTGGGACAGGGGGTTTTTTGGCTACACCTTC
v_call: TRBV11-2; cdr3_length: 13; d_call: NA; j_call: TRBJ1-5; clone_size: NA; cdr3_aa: CASSLERDQPQHF; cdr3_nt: TGTGCCAGCAGCTTGGAGAGGGACCAGCCCCAGCATTTT
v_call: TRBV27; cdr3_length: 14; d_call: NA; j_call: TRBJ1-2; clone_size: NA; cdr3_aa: CASSLAGRQNGYTF; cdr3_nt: TGTGCCAGCAGTTTAGCCGGCCGTCAAAATGGCTACACCTTC